This T cell receptor beta chain was obtained from a study of blood T cells in healthy people across ages. The germline gives CDR1 LGHNA, CDR2 YSLEER. V was shortened by 4 bases and J by 1 base, with 11 bases between the two germline ends. This CDR3 is 15 amino acids long. Then a second PCR, running about 6 to 12 cycles, was carried out with a sample-barcoded 5' primer and a J-beta primer mix. TCRdb processed the 5' RACE reads anew with MiXCR; each CDR3 protein has one entry. The sample records more than 1,000,000 distinct CDR3 sequences, less than 25% being singletons. These data were also filed under a second study, of T cells of mothers and their children. That report adds: Each mother yielded more than 8.5 million TCR beta CDR3 reads. Each child yielded roughly 2.9 million reads. The authors found no persistent microchimeric T cell clones.

The source of this sequence is a girl between 2 and 10 years old in good health. V and J are TRBV4-3 and TRBJ2-4; D unclear. Sequencing input: blood. The CDR3 protein is CASSLNAVAKNIQYF. CDR3 in DNA: TGCGCCAGCAGCCTGAATGCGGTGGCCAAAAACATTCAGTACTTC.